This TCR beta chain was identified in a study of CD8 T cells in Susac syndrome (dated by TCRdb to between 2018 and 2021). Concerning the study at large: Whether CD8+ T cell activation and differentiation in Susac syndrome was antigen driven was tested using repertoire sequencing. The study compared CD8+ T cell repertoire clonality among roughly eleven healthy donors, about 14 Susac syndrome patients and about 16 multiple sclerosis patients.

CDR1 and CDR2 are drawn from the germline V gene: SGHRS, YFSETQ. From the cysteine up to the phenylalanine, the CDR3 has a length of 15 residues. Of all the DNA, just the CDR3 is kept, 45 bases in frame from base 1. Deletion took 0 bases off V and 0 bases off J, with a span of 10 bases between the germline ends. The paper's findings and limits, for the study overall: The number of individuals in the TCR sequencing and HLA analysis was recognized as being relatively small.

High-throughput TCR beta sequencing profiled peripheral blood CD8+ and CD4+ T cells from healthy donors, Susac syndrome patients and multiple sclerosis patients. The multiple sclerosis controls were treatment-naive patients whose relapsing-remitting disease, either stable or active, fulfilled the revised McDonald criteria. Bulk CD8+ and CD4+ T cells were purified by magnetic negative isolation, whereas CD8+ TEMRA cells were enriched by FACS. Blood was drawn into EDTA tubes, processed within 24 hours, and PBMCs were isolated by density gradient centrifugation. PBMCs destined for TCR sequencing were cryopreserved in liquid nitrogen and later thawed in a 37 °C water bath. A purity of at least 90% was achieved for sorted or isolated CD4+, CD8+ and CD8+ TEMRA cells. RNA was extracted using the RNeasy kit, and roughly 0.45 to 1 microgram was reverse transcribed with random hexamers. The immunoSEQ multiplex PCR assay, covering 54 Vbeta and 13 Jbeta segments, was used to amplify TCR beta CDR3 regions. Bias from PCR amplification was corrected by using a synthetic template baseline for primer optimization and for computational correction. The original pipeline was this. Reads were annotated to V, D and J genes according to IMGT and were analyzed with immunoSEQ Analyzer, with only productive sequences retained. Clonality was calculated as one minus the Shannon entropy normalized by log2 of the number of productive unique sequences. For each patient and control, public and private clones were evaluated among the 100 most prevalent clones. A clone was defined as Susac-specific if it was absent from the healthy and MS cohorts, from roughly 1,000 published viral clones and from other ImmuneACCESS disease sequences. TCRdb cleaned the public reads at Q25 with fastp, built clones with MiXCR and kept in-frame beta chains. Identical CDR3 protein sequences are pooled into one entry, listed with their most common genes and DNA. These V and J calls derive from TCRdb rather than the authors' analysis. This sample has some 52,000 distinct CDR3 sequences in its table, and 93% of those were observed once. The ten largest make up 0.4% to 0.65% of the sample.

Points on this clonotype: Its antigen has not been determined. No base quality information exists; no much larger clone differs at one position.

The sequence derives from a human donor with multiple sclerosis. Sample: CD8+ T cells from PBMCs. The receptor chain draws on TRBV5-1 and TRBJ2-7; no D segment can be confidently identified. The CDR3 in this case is CASSLASSNSYEQYF. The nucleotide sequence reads TGCGCCAGCAGCTTGGCCTCATCGAACTCCTACGAGCAGTACTTC.